This record looks at one T cell receptor beta chain sequence and its context. Its specific antigen is unknown. No base quality information exists; no much larger clone differs at one position. The immunoSEQ Assay, a bias-controlled multiplex PCR, was used to amplify TCRbeta CDR3 regions from genomic DNA. On the authors' methods: The number of nucleated cells in each sample was estimated from the amplification of reference gene primers within the assay. To quantify the absolute abundance of each unique TCRbeta CDR3 rearrangement, sequence reads were collapsed and filtered. For each sample, productive Simpson clonality was calculated as the square root of Simpson's diversity index over productive rearrangements. In its TCRdb copy, this immuneACCESS table keeps in-frame sequences only and misses some clones. Where compared with another copy, unresolved V genes explain less than half of these, and the others have no known cause. V and J calls and clone size follow that table, whereas D and trimming were derived from the DNA. The sample data list 75,000 to 100,000 clones, and 70% to 90% of these were observed just once. Of the sample, approximately 8% is held by the ten largest clones.

This entry belongs to a study of blood T cell repertoires in COVID-19 (dated by TCRdb to between 2020 and 2021). Regarding the complete study: The collaborator samples originated in the United States, Italy and Spain and spanned the acute and convalescent phases of COVID-19. The prospective study material was composed of cDNA or gDNA derived from T cells, B-cell-depleted T cells, or PBMCs. The samples were drawn from two sources: the first 160 participants of the ongoing ImmuneRACE study, and over 1,000 subjects contributed by 6 global collaborators. A freely available public database, intended as a resource for researchers studying the immune response to SARS-CoV-2, is where the repertoires were released. Subjects who had been exposed to COVID-19, were actively infected with it, or had recovered from it provided the deeply sampled blood TCRbeta repertoires that made up the dataset. A de-identified subject ID, COVID-19 status, age in years and sex were almost always included in the sample metadata. Where HLA class I and class II types were available, the types were taken from metadata supplied by the sample provider, not from assay-based typing. Beyond this particular receptor, the publication reports: The quantity of clinical and demographic metadata differed by source and by participant and was supplied without curation.

Reading from cysteine to phenylalanine, the CDR3 counts 15 amino acids. Only CDR3 DNA remains: 45 bases, in frame from the first base. V and J lose 6 bases and 0 bases, and a span of 12 bases separates them. The germline V gene provides CDR1 KGHSH and CDR2 LQKENI. The collaborating institutions used their own protocols to collect whole blood in K2EDTA tubes. For TCRbeta analysis, collaborators shipped samples in one of three forms: frozen whole blood, isolated PBMCs, or DNA extracted from either of those sample types. The sequence derives from a human donor with acute or convalescent COVID-19. The donor label of this sample is uncertain. The rearranged segments are TRBV18 and TRBJ2-1, with the D segment identity uncertain. Specimen: peripheral blood. The CDR3 region has the sequence CASSPSRSSYNEQFF. The bases are TGTGCCAGCTCCCCCTCCCGGAGCTCCTACAATGAGCAGTTCTTC. The full variable domain, completed from the reference TRBV18 and TRBJ2-1 proteins outside the CDR3, reads NAGVMQNPRHLVRRRGQEARLRCSPMKGHSHVYWYRQLPEEGLKFMVYLQKENIIDESGMPKERFSAEFPKEGPSILRIQQVVRGDSAAYFCASSPSRSSYNEQFFGPGTRLTVL.